This TCR beta chain is drawn from a study of blood T cell repertoires in COVID-19. J lost 5 bases, V lost 6 bases, and 7 bases had no gene match. The CDR3 spans 13 residues. The assay was immunoSEQ multiplex PCR, and TCRdb's table has in-frame clones only and misses some. The table has approximately 99,000 clones, roughly 88% seen once; the top ten hold 2% to 3%. V and J are TRBV12-3 or TRBV12-4 and TRBJ2-7; 7 bases are shared with TRBD2. The sequence was obtained from a human donor in a cohort sampled during active COVID-19. The sample was peripheral blood. In DNA form, the CDR3 reads TGTGCCAGCAGCCTAGGGGAGGGAAACGAGCAGTACTTC. It encodes CASSLGEGNEQYF.